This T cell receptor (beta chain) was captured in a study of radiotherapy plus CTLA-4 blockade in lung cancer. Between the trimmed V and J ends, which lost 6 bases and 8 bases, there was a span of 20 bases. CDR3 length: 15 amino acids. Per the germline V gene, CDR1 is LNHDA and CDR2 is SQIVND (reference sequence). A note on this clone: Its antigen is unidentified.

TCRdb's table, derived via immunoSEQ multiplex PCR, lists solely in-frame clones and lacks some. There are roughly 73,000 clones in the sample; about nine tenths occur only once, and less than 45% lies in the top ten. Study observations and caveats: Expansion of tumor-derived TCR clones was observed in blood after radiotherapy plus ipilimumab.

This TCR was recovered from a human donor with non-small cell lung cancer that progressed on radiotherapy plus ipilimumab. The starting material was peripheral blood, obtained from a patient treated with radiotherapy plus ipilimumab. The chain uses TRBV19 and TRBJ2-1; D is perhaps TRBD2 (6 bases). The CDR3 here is CASRSGGTDYDEQFF. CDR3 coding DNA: TGTGCCAGTAGATCGGGCGGGACGGATTACGATGAGCAGTTCTTC.